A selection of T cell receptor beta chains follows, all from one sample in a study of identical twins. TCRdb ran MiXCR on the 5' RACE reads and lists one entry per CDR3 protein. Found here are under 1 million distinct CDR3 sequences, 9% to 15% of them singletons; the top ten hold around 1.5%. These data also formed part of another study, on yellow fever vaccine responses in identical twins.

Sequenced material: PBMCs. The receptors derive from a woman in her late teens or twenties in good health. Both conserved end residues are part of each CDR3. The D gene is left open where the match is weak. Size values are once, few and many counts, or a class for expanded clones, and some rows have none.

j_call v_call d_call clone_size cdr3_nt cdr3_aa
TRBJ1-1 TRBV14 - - TGTGCCAGCAGCCAGATGGCTCAGGTCTCTGAAGCTTTCTTT CASSQMAQVSEAFF
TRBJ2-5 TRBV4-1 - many TGCGCCAGCAGCCAAGATAAGGTTATCCAGTACTTC CASSQDKVIQYF
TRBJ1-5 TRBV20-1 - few TGCAGTGCTAGGCCCCTGGGGCAGCCCCAGCATTTT CSARPLGQPQHF
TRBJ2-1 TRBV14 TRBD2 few TGTGCCAGCAACCCGCTAGCGGGTGAGCAGTTCTTC CASNPLAGEQFF
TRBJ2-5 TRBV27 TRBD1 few TGTGCCAGCAGTCACCGGACAGGGCCTAAACAAGAGACCCAGTACTTC CASSHRTGPKQETQYF
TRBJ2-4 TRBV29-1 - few TGCAGCGTGGCTGGTGTGACCAAAAACATTCAGTACTTC CSVAGVTKNIQYF
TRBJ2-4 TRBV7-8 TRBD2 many TGTGCCAGCAGCCCGGGACTAGCGGTCATAGCCAAAAACATTCAGTACTTC CASSPGLAVIAKNIQYF
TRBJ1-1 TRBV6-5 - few TGTGCCAGCAGTTCCTTGGGGGAGGGTCGCACTGAAGCTTTCTTT CASSSLGEGRTEAFF
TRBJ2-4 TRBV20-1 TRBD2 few TGCAGTGCTAGAGACCGACTAGCGGGAGGGCTGGAGACCAAAAACATTCAGTACTTC CSARDRLAGGLETKNIQYF
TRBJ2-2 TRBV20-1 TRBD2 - TGCAGTGCTTCGGGACTAGCGGGAGCGGGCACCGGGGAGCTGTTTTTT CSASGLAGAGTGELFF
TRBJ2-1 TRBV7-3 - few TGTGCCAGCAGCTTGTTACCGGACAGGTTTAGCGGGACCACCTACAATGAGCAGTTCTTC CASSLLPDRFSGTTYNEQFF
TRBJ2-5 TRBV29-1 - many TGCAGCGCCCGGGAAACCAAGTACCAAGAGACCCAGTACTTC CSARETKYQETQYF
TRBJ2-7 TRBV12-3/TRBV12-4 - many TGTGCCAGCAGTTTCGGTAGCAGGGTCTACGAGCAGTACTTC CASSFGSRVYEQYF
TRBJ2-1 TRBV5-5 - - TGTGCCAGCAGCTTTGAGACAACCTCCTACAATGAGCAGTTCTTC CASSFETTSYNEQFF
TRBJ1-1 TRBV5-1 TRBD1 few TGCGCCAGCAGTATCCCCGGGACAGGGGACACTGAAGCTTTCTTT CASSIPGTGDTEAFF
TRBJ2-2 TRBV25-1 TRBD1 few TGTGCCAGCAGTGGCGACAGGGCGGTGGTGACCGGGGAGCTGTTTTTT CASSGDRAVVTGELFF
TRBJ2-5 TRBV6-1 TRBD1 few TGTGCCAGCCAGCCCCACAGGGGCGGGGAGACCCAGTACTTC CASQPHRGGETQYF
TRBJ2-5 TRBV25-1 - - TGTGCCAGCAGTGAATATCAGGGGTCAGAGACCCAGTACTTC CASSEYQGSETQYF
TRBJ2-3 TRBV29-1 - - TGCAGCGCCTTGGACAGCCCGAGCACAGATACGCAGTATTTT CSALDSPSTDTQYF
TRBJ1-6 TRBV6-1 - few TGTGCCAGCAGTGAAGCAAGGACAGATAATTCACCCCTCCACTTT CASSEARTDNSPLHF
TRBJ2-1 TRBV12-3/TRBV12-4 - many TGTGCCAGCAGGTCACTAGGCAATGAGCAGTTCTTC CASRSLGNEQFF
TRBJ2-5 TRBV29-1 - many TGCAGCGTTGTTCCCAGCGTGACCCAGTACTTC CSVVPSVTQYF
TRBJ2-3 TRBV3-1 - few TGTGCCAGCAGCCAAATAAAGGGGCCAACAGATACGCAGTATTTT CASSQIKGPTDTQYF